This T cell receptor (beta chain) was identified during a study of regulatory T cells in long-lasting Graves disease. Findings and limits, study-wide: There was favoring of TRBV28, TRBJ1-2 and TRBJ2-5 in persistent disease.

Documented time point: newly diagnosed GD, antithyroid drugs for less than 3 months. Following extraction of RNA from PBMCs, that RNA was used to make the TCR library. Both iRepertoire HTBI primers and Arm-PCR of CDR3 regions were used to build the TCR beta libraries. MiXCR, applied by TCRdb to the multiplex PCR reads, yields one record per CDR3 protein. In the table there are hundreds of thousands of distinct CDR3 sequences, roughly 15% of which are singletons. Ten or more counts support this clonotype. Its antigen remains unknown. CDR3 size: 17 residues. Looked up from germline, CDR1 is MNHEY and CDR2 is SVGAGI. The trim removed 2 bases at V and 2 bases at J, leaving 9 bases unmatched. This sample also belongs to another study, concerning T cells in Graves' hyperthyroidism and ophthalmopathy. From that second work: HTBI primers were the set used in a first-round RT-PCR of the TCR CDR3.

This TCR was recovered from a woman aged 25-40 years with Graves disease. This chain joins TRBV6-5 and TRBJ2-7; 10 bases map to TRBD2. Material: peripheral blood mononuclear cells (PBMCs), obtained at new diagnosis, from a patient treated with antithyroid drugs. Here the CDR3 reads CASSYASGSLMPYEQYF. CDR3 bases: TGTGCCAGCAGTTACGCTAGCGGGAGTCTGATGCCCTACGAGCAGTACTTC.